This T cell receptor (beta chain) was documented in a study of blood T cell repertoires in COVID-19 (dated by TCRdb to the early 2020s). About the full investigation: Samples from collaborators originated in the United States, Italy and Spain and spanned both the acute and convalescent phases of COVID-19. The material from the prospective study consisted of cDNA or gDNA derived from T cells, B-cell-depleted T cells, or PBMCs. The dataset comprised deeply sampled blood TCRbeta repertoires from subjects exposed to, actively infected with, or recovered from COVID-19. The repertoires were made available in a free public database intended to serve as a resource for research on the immune response to SARS-CoV-2. Samples came from the ongoing ImmuneRACE study (first 160 participants) plus 1,254 subjects from 6 global collaborators. A de-identified subject ID, COVID-19 status, age in years and sex were almost always included in the sample metadata. Where available, HLA class I and class II types were obtained from metadata supplied by the sample provider rather than from assay-based typing. Study-wide findings and limitations: How much clinical and demographic metadata was included differed by source and by participant, and the metadata was provided uncurated.

In the germline V gene (reference sequence), CDR1 corresponds to MNHNY and CDR2 to SVGAGI. The CDR3 numbers 13 residues from cysteine through phenylalanine. Just the 39-base CDR3 DNA is kept, in frame starting at base 1. V is clipped by 0 bases and J by 10 bases, and the sequence between their germline boundaries is 10 bases long. TCRbeta CDR3 regions were amplified from genomic DNA using the immunoSEQ Assay, a bias-controlled multiplex PCR. On the study's bioinformatics: The number of nucleated cells in each sample was estimated by amplification of reference gene primers within the assay. To quantify the absolute abundance of each unique TCRbeta CDR3 rearrangement, sequence reads were collapsed and filtered. For each sample, productive Simpson clonality was calculated by taking the square root of Simpson's diversity index across productive rearrangements. Imported from immuneACCESS, the table was reduced by TCRdb to in-frame sequences with V and J called. These copies leave out some clones; in studies compared against another copy, an unresolved V gene accounts for under half, and the cause of the remainder is not known. The DNA gave D and trimming, while V, J and clone size come from that table. The table for this sample lists 200,000 to 250,000 clones; 65% to 85% of them were counted only once. Roughly 5.5% of the sample comes from the top ten.

Concerning this clone: Its recognized antigen is unknown. One base away there is no much larger clone; base qualities are not given.

Each collaborating institution followed its own protocols to collect whole blood in K2EDTA tubes. For TCRbeta analysis, collaborators shipped samples in one of three forms: frozen whole blood, isolated PBMCs, or DNA extracted from either of those sample types. The V gene is TRBV6-6 and the J gene is TRBJ2-1; the D gene identity is not certain. The origin of this receptor is a human donor in a cohort sampled during active COVID-19. Material: peripheral blood. The CDR3: CASSYSTRNEQFF. The sequenced DNA is TGTGCCAGCAGTTACTCGACGCGGAACGAGCAGTTCTTC.